A selection of T cell receptor beta chains follows, all from one sample in a study of blood T cell repertoires in COVID-19. Measured with immunoSEQ multiplex PCR; TCRdb has only the in-frame clones, and not every one. The table includes 230,000 or so clones, roughly nine tenths detected once. Source material: peripheral blood. These receptors came from a woman aged 35 to 49 who had recovered from COVID-19. The CDR3 runs from the conserved cysteine through the conserved F or W. The order of the fields is J gene, clone size, D gene, V gene, CDR3 DNA, CDR3 protein. A D gene is named only where the DNA matches it firmly. Not every row has a clone size; where given, it reads once, few, many or a size class.

TRBJ1-2 . . TRBV10-3 TGTGCCATCAGTGAGGCCATTCCTATGAGCTATGGCTACACCTTC CAISEAIPMSYGYTF
TRBJ2-5 . TRBD2 TRBV3-1/TRBV3-2 TGTGCCAGCAGCCAAAGTTTAGCGGGGGTGGGAGAGACCCAGTACTTC CASSQSLAGVGETQYF
TRBJ2-3 . . TRBV29-1 TGCAGCGTTGAAAAGGTAGCAACAGATACGCAGTATTTT CSVEKVATDTQYF
TRBJ2-3 . TRBD2 TRBV19 TGTGCCAGTAGTATCCTAGCGGGCGTCGGAGATACGCAGTATTTT CASSILAGVGDTQYF
TRBJ2-1 . TRBD1 TRBV27 TGTGCCAGCAGTATGGACAGGGGGTTTGAGCAGTTCTTC CASSMDRGFEQFF
TRBJ2-1 . TRBD1 TRBV4-2 TGTGCCAGCAGCCAAGACGCCGGGACAGGGGGTCATGGTGAGCAGTTCTTC CASSQDAGTGGHGEQFF
TRBJ2-2 . TRBD2 TRBV6-5 TGTGCCAGCAGATCCGCGGGGGCCGGGGAGCTGTTTTTT CASRSAGAGELFF
TRBJ2-1 . TRBD1 TRBV23-1 TGCGCCAGCAGTCGGGGACAGGGGATCAATGAGCAGTTCTTC CASSRGQGINEQFF
TRBJ2-1 . TRBD2 TRBV2 TGTGCCAGCAGTGTTGGGGGGGACGAGCAGTTCTTC CASSVGGDEQFF
TRBJ1-2 . . TRBV18 TGTGCCAGCTCACCAAGGAGGGATGGCTACACCTTC CASSPRRDGYTF
TRBJ1-5 . . TRBV28 TGTGCCGTCCAGGTGTTAGGTAGCAATCAGCCCCAGCATTTT CAVQVLGSNQPQHF
TRBJ1-1 few . TRBV5-6 TGTGCCAGCACTAGACTGAACACTGAAGCTTTCTTT CASTRLNTEAFF
TRBJ1-3 . TRBD1 TRBV3-1/TRBV3-2 TGTGCCAGCACGGACGACAGGGGACTCCTCTCTGGAAACACCATATATTTT CASTDDRGLLSGNTIYF
TRBJ2-5 . TRBD1 TRBV3-1/TRBV3-2 TGTGCCAGCAGCCGGCGGACAGGGGGCGGAGAGACCCAGTACTTC CASSRRTGGGETQYF
TRBJ1-4 . . TRBV2 TGTGCCAGCAGTGAAGCTGCGGGTTACGAGCTGAAACTGTTTTTT CASSEAAGYELKLFF
TRBJ2-2 . . TRBV5-4 TGTGCCAGCAGCAAAAAGGGGGACCCCTCGACCGGGGAGCTGTTTTTT CASSKKGDPSTGELFF
TRBJ2-5 . . TRBV21-1 TGTGCCAGCAGCCCTAGGGACAGGGTATACCAAGAGACCCAGTACTTC CASSPRDRVYQETQYF
TRBJ2-7 . TRBD2 TRBV4-1 TGCGCCAGCAGCCATTCGCTAGCGGGGGGTTACGAGCAGTACTTC CASSHSLAGGYEQYF
TRBJ1-1 . TRBD1 TRBV19 TGTGCCAGTAGTGTAAATCCCCCGCTCGGACAGGGATCGTGGAGGGGCTTTTTGAACACTGAAGCTTTCTTT CASSVNPPLGQGSWRGFLNTEAFF
TRBJ1-4 . TRBD1 TRBV19 TGTGCCAGTACCCAACGGGACAGGGTAGACGAAAAACTGTTTTTT CASTQRDRVDEKLFF
TRBJ1-1 . . TRBV10-1 TGCGCCAGCAGCCCAAACTTAGTTACGAACACTGAAGCTTTCTTT CASSPNLVTNTEAFF
TRBJ1-2 few . TRBV2 TGTGCCAGCCATAATGTCTTCCGACAGACGAATGGCTACACCTTC CASHNVFRQTNGYTF
TRBJ1-1 . . TRBV30 TGTGCCTGGAGCGCCGATGGAGGGACTGAAGCTTTCTTT CAWSADGGTEAFF
TRBJ2-3 . . TRBV7-2 TGTGCCAGCAGCGCCCGAACTAGCACAGATACGCAGTATTTT CASSARTSTDTQYF
TRBJ1-2 . . TRBV10-3 TGTGCCATCAACCAGGACAGTAACTATGGCTACACCTTC CAINQDSNYGYTF
TRBJ1-2 . . TRBV14 TGTGCCAGCCCTCCTTTGGAAGCCCCGGAGGGCTACACCTTC CASPPLEAPEGYTF
TRBJ1-1 . TRBD1 TRBV28 TGTGCCAGCAGTACGGCCGGGACAGAGAACACTGAAGCTTTCTTT CASSTAGTENTEAFF
TRBJ1-5 . TRBD1 TRBV28 TGTGCCAGCAGTTCCGTTGGACAGGGGCGCCAGCCCCAGCATTTT CASSSVGQGRQPQHF
TRBJ2-5 . . TRBV3-1/TRBV3-2 TGTGCCAGCAGCCAAGGGCACCAAGAGACCCAGTACTTC CASSQGHQETQYF
TRBJ2-2 . . TRBV19 TGTGCCGGGAGGAGGAGTATATACACCGGGGAGCTGTTTTTT CAGRRSIYTGELFF
TRBJ2-7 . TRBD1 TRBV7-9 TGTGCCAGCAGCTTACTGACAGGGGACGAGCAGTACTTC CASSLLTGDEQYF